The source of this TCR beta chain is a study of identical twins. Study outcomes and limitations: Monozygotic twin pairs showed more out-of-frame TCR alpha sharing than models estimated.

This clonotype occurred a few times. What it recognizes is unknown. TCRdb called the 5' RACE reads again in MiXCR, with one record for every CDR3 protein. The sample has more than 600,000 distinct CDR3 sequences; roughly 18% are singletons. The CDR3 length is 13 residues. CDR1 is MNHNS and CDR2 is SASEGT in the germline V gene. Trimming took off 10 bases at V and 0 bases at J, with 11 bases between the two ends. These data were also filed under a second study, of T cells expressing NK-cell markers. As that study records: Repertoire data for TCR beta were derived from sorted T cells (CD3+CD56+NKG2C+, CD3+CD56+NKG2C- and CD3+CD56-NKG2C+). CD8+ T cells in 5 or 6 donors included dominant NKG2C+ clonotypes at 1.0-7.0%.

The origin of this receptor is a woman under 30 in good health. What was sequenced was PBMCs. The chain combines TRBV6-1 with TRBJ2-3; possibly TRBD1 or TRBD2 for D (5 bases each). This CDR3 reads CAIRDGSTDTQYF. CDR3 coding DNA: TGTGCCATCCGGGACGGTAGCACAGATACGCAGTATTTT.